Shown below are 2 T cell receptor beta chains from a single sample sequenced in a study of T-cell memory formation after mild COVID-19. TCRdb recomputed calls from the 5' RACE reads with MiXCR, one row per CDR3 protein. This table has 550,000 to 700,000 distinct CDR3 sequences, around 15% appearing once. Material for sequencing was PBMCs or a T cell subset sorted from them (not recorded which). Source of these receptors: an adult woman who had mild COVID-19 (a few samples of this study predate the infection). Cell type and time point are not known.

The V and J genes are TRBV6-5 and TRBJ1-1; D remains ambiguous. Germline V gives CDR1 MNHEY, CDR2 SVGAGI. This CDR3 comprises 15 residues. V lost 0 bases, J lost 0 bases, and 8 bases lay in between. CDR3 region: CASSYSRGLNTEAFF. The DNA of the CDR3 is TGTGCCAGCAGTTACTCGCGGGGATTGAACACTGAAGCTTTCTTT.

CDR3 bases: TGTGCCAGCAGTGCTCAGACCGGGACTAGCGGCTTCGGCTCCTACAATGAGCAGTTCTTC. This translates into CASSAQTGTSGFGSYNEQFF. V usage is TRBV6-5 and J usage is TRBJ2-1; 11 nucleotides align to TRBD2. V shed 5 bases, J shed 0 bases, and the junction held 15 bases outside the gene matches. CDR1 is MNHEY, CDR2 SVGAGI, per germline. This CDR3 region has 20 residues.